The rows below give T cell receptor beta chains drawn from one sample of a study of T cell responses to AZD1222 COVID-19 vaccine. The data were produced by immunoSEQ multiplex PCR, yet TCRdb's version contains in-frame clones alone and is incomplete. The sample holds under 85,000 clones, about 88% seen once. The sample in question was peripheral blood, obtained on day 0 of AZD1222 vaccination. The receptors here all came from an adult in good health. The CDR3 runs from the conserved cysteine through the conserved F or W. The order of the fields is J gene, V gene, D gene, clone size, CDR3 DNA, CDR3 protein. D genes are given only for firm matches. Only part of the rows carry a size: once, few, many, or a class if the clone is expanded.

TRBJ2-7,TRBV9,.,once,TGTGCCAGCAGCGTAGCCCCGACAGGGGAGGGCGAGCAGTACTTC,CASSVAPTGEGEQYF
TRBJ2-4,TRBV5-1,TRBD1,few,TGCGCCAGCAGCCGGGACAGGGGTGCAATTCTAGACATTCAGTACTTC,CASSRDRGAILDIQYF
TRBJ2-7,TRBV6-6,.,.,TGTGCCAGCAGCTCCCCTAGCAATGATTACGAGCAGTACTTC,CASSSPSNDYEQYF
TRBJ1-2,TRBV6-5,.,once,TGTGCCAGCAGTTACTCGAATAGGTTTTATGGCTACACCTTC,CASSYSNRFYGYTF
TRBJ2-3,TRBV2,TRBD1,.,TGTGCCAGCAGTATACAGGGGAGTCGCACAGATACGCAGTATTTT,CASSIQGSRTDTQYF
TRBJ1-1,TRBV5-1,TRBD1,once,TGCGCCAGCAGTGAGCAGGGGGCTAGCACTGAAGCTTTCTTT,CASSEQGASTEAFF
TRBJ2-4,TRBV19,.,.,TGTGCCAGTAGTTCGCGAAACATTCAGTACTTC,CASSSRNIQYF
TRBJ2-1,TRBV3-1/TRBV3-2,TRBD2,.,TGTGCCAGCAGCCCCCTCGGGGGGGGGCTTAATGAGCAGTTCTTC,CASSPLGGGLNEQFF
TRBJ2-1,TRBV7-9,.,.,TGTGCCAGCAGCTCGCCCTTGGCCCCCAATGAGCAGTTCTTC,CASSSPLAPNEQFF
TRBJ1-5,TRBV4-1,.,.,TGCGCCAGCAGCCAGTCCGGGGTCCGGGGCAATCAGCCCCAGCATTTT,CASSQSGVRGNQPQHF
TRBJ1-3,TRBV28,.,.,TGTGCCAGCTCCAGATCCCCTGGAAACACCATATATTTT,CASSRSPGNTIYF
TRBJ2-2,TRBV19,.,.,TGTGCCAGTAGTAGCATGGGTCCGAACACCGGGGAGCTGTTTTTT,CASSSMGPNTGELFF
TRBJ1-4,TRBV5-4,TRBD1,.,TGTGCCAGCAGCTCGAAGACAGGGGGCGTCTCGGAAAAACTGTTTTTT,CASSSKTGGVSEKLFF
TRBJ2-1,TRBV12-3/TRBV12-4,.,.,TGTGCCAGCCTCAAACGGGGTTCCACTGAGCAGTTCTTC,CASLKRGSTEQFF
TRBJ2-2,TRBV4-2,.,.,TGTGCCAGCAGCCACCCCGGGGCCGACACCGGGGAGCTGTTTTTT,CASSHPGADTGELFF
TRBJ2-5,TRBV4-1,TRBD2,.,TGCGCCAGCAGCCAAGAGGGACTAGCGGGGTTGGAGACCCAGTACTTC,CASSQEGLAGLETQYF
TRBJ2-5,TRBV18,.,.,TGTGCCAGCTCACCAGGGATCAAAGAGACCCAGTACTTC,CASSPGIKETQYF
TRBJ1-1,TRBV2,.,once,TGTGCCAGCAAATTTGGGGCGGGCCCCATGAACACTGAAGCTTTCTTT,CASKFGAGPMNTEAFF
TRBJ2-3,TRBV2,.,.,TGTGCCTACCGACCCTTAGGGGGGTCAGATACGCAGTATTTT,CAYRPLGGSDTQYF
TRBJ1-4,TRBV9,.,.,TGTGCCAGCAGCGTAGATTCCGGAATCAATGAAAAACTGTTTTTT,CASSVDSGINEKLFF
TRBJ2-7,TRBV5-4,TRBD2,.,TGTGCCAGCAGCCCCGGTGGGACTATAACCTACGAGCAGTACTTC,CASSPGGTITYEQYF
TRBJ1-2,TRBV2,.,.,TGTGCCAGCAGTGAAGAGGGCGGACTCTATGGCTACACCTTC,CASSEEGGLYGYTF
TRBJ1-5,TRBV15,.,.,TGTGCCACCAGCAGAGTGGGTGGACAGCCCCAGCATTTT,CATSRVGGQPQHF
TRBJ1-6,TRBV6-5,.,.,TGTGCCAGCAGTTACTCGATTGTTTTACAGTCACCCCTCCACTTT,CASSYSIVLQSPLHF
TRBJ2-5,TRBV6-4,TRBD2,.,TGTGCCAGCAGCGGGACTAGCGGACCTCAAGAGACCCAGTACTTC,CASSGTSGPQETQYF
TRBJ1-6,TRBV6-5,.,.,TGTGCCAGCAGTTACTCGGGGGAGAGTTCACCCCTCCACTTT,CASSYSGESSPLHF
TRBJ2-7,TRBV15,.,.,TGTGCCACCAGCAGAAGTACTAGCTACGAGCAGTACTTC,CATSRSTSYEQYF